The subject of this entry is one T cell receptor (beta chain). The table came from immunoSEQ multiplex PCR; TCRdb's copy has only in-frame clones and leaves some out. This table holds approximately 140,000 clones, just over 85% found once. These data are taken from a study of blood T cell repertoires in COVID-19. The CDR3 contains 17 residues. Germline V gives CDR1 SGDLS, CDR2 YYNGEE. Trimming removed 0 bases at V and 8 bases at J, with 18 bases between. The receptor comes from a woman in her sixties or seventies with acute or convalescent COVID-19. Sequencing input: peripheral blood. V gene TRBV9 combines with J gene TRBJ1-6, with D perhaps matching TRBD1 (5 bases). For the CDR3, the DNA is TGTGCCAGCAGCGTAGATCCGGGGGGTATTATGGATTCACCCCTCCACTTT. Protein sequence: CASSVDPGGIMDSPLHF.